Listed below are T cell receptor beta chains from one sample, sequenced in a study of blood T cells in healthy people across ages. TCRdb passed the 5' RACE reads through MiXCR, listing each CDR3 protein once. The table has approximately 850,000 distinct CDR3 sequences, over 45% seen once. The sequenced material came from blood. These TCRs come from a man aged 25 to 40 in good health. The CDR3 runs from the conserved cysteine through the conserved F or W. Each record gives: V gene, clone size, J gene, D gene, CDR3 DNA, CDR3 protein. D genes are given only for firm matches. The size of a clone is reported for some rows only, either as once, few or many, or as a class for expanded clones.

V: TRBV7-2
size: NA
J: TRBJ1-2
D: TRBD1
DNA: TGTGCCAGCAGCTTAGGAACCGACAGGGGGTTAGACTACACCTTC
CDR3: CASSLGTDRGLDYTF

V: TRBV4-1
size: few
J: TRBJ2-7
D: TRBD1
DNA: TGCGCCAGCAGCAAAACGACAGGGGCGTGGTACGAGCAGTACTTC
CDR3: CASSKTTGAWYEQYF

V: TRBV12-3/TRBV12-4
size: NA
J: TRBJ2-7
D: NA
DNA: TGTGCCAGCAGCTACGGACATCCCTCCTACGAGCAGTACTTC
CDR3: CASSYGHPSYEQYF

V: TRBV12-3/TRBV12-4
size: few
J: TRBJ2-3
D: NA
DNA: TGTGCCAGCGGGCTTGGATATACGCAGTATTTT
CDR3: CASGLGYTQYF

V: TRBV27
size: NA
J: TRBJ2-7
D: NA
DNA: TGTGCCAGCAGCCGATTGGGTCCTACCTACGAGCAGTACTTC
CDR3: CASSRLGPTYEQYF

V: TRBV5-6
size: NA
J: TRBJ2-1
D: TRBD1
DNA: TGTGCCAGCAGCTTAGGGGGCCCACCGAGAGAGCAGTTCTTC
CDR3: CASSLGGPPREQFF

V: TRBV20-1
size: NA
J: TRBJ2-3
D: TRBD2
DNA: TGCAGTGCTAGCGTTCCCCCTACTAGCGGGAGGACAGATACGCAGTATTTT
CDR3: CSASVPPTSGRTDTQYF

V: TRBV20-1
size: NA
J: TRBJ2-1
D: TRBD1
DNA: TGCAGTGCTAGCGGGACAGGGGGCGCAAACAATGAGCAGTTCTTC
CDR3: CSASGTGGANNEQFF

V: TRBV10-3
size: NA
J: TRBJ2-5
D: NA
DNA: TGTGCCATCAGTGAGTTAGGGCTGAGAGAGACCCAGTACTTC
CDR3: CAISELGLRETQYF

V: TRBV10-1
size: once
J: TRBJ2-5
D: NA
DNA: TGCGCCAGCAGTGAGTCTTACCGGGGTACGGCGGGGAAAGAGACCCAGTACTTC
CDR3: CASSESYRGTAGKETQYF

V: TRBV20-1
size: NA
J: TRBJ2-7
D: NA
DNA: TGCAGTGCTAGAGGTTGGAAGGGATACGAGCAGTACTTC
CDR3: CSARGWKGYEQYF

V: TRBV7-9
size: NA
J: TRBJ1-2
D: TRBD1
DNA: TGTGCCAGCAGACCAGGGGGCGGCTCCTATGGCTACACCTTC
CDR3: CASRPGGGSYGYTF

V: TRBV7-2
size: NA
J: TRBJ1-2
D: TRBD1
DNA: TGTGCCAGCAGCCCATTCCAGGGGGTGGGTAACTATGGCTACACCTTC
CDR3: CASSPFQGVGNYGYTF

V: TRBV19
size: NA
J: TRBJ1-2
D: NA
DNA: TGTGCCAGTAGTATACCGTCCAACCTCGGCTATGGCTACACCTTC
CDR3: CASSIPSNLGYGYTF

V: TRBV25-1
size: NA
J: TRBJ1-4
D: NA
DNA: TGTGCCAGCAGTATTGGAGGAAAACTGTTTTTT
CDR3: CASSIGGKLFF

V: TRBV20-1
size: NA
J: TRBJ2-7
D: TRBD1
DNA: TGCAGTGCTAGAGTAGGGACAGGTGTACGCGAGCAGTACTTC
CDR3: CSARVGTGVREQYF

V: TRBV5-1
size: NA
J: TRBJ2-1
D: NA
DNA: TGCGCCAGCAGCCCCAGGGATAATGAGCAGTTCTTC
CDR3: CASSPRDNEQFF

V: TRBV7-2
size: once
J: TRBJ2-5
D: NA
DNA: TGTGCTTGCAGCTTCCCACATCCCGGGGGCGGGGAGACCCAGTACTTC
CDR3: CACSFPHPGGGETQYF